This TCR beta chain was profiled in a study of blood T cell repertoires in COVID-19. Study summary: Samples of COVID-19 (acute and convalescent) were obtained from the United States, Italy and Spain. Nucleic acid was either cDNA or gDNA, and it came from T cells, B-cell-depleted T cells, or PBMCs.

Original analysis: Amplified reference gene primers provided the basis for estimating nucleated cell counts. Generated by immunoSEQ multiplex PCR, the TCRdb table keeps only in-frame clones and is missing some. The V and J calls and the clone size are those of that table, but D and trimming were determined from the DNA. The sample shows about 190,000 clones, more than 70% of them seen only once. This TCR was sampled from a woman aged 80 or older with active or convalescent COVID-19. Sequences were obtained from peripheral blood.

CDR3 residues: CASSQDLQGLQQYF. CDR3 DNA sequence: TGCGCCAGCAGCCAAGATCTGCAGGGTTTGCAGCAGTACTTC. The chain employs TRBV4-3 and TRBJ2-7, with TRBD1 as a possible D gene (5 bases). V was trimmed by 0 bases and J by 8 bases, leaving 14 bases between them. Germline CDR1 is LGHNA and CDR2 is YSLEER. This CDR3 is 14 amino acids long.